This T cell receptor (beta chain) was observed in a study of early T cells in non-severe SARS-CoV-2 infection. Looking at the study overall: Sequencing input comprised bulk RNA from unsorted whole blood; chain pairing was not available.

Study outcomes and limitations: Lookups in VDJdb leaned toward anti-spike CD8 responses and missed private and CD4 specificities.

Unique molecular identifier tags were affixed to discrete cDNA molecules. MiXCR, applied by TCRdb to the 5' RACE reads, yields one record per CDR3 protein. The table has about 60,000 distinct CDR3 sequences, about 5.6% seen once. This clonotype was observed a few times. Its target is unknown. Looked up from germline, CDR1 is SGHAT and CDR2 is FQNNGV. The CDR3 is 16 residues long. The junction had 3 bases not matched to a gene; V was cut back by 1 base and J by 2 bases. The source of this sequence is an adult who was a healthcare worker with PCR-confirmed SARS-CoV-2 infection or an uninfected control (not recorded which). Input material: whole blood. The rearrangement uses TRBV11-2 and TRBJ2-1; 9 nucleotides agree with TRBD2. This CDR3 reads CASSLGAGGPYNEQFF. In nucleotides, the CDR3 is TGTGCCAGCAGCTTAGGTGCGGGAGGGCCCTACAATGAGCAGTTCTTC. The variable domain in full, completed from reference TRBV11-2 and TRBJ2-1, reads EAGVAQSPRYKIIEKRQSVAFWCNPISGHATLYWYQQILGQGPKLLIQFQNNGVVDDSQLPKDRFSAERLKGVDSTLKIQPAKLEDSAVYLCASSLGAGGPYNEQFFGPGTRLTVL.